This TCR beta chain was sequenced in a study of blood T cell repertoires in COVID-19. Study overall: The samples span acute and convalescent COVID-19 from the United States, Italy and Spain. In each case, the material was cDNA or gDNA derived from T cells, B-cell-depleted T cells, or PBMCs.

V was cut by 2 bases and J by 1 base, with 8 bases left in between. Per the germline V gene, CDR1 is LGHDT and CDR2 is YNNKEL (reference sequence). The CDR3 consists of 14 residues. Generated by immunoSEQ multiplex PCR, the TCRdb table keeps only in-frame clones and is missing some. Found here are roughly 200,000 clones, under 90% of them singletons; the top ten hold about 6.7%. The genes are TRBV3-1 (or the pseudogene TRBV3-2) and TRBJ1-1, with TRBD1 as a possible D gene (5 bases). The specimen sequenced was peripheral blood. This TCR was sampled from a middle-aged man with acute or convalescent COVID-19. This chain's CDR3 is CASSQTTANTEAFF. CDR3 coding DNA: TGTGCCAGCAGCCAAACGACAGCGAACACTGAAGCTTTCTTT.